Below are 20 T cell receptor beta chains sequenced from a single sample in a study of T cell changes during pregnancy in multiple sclerosis. Data came from immunoSEQ multiplex PCR; TCRdb stores just in-frame clones and leaves some out. The sample records around 57,000 clones, approximately 90% being singletons. Sequenced here: peripheral blood, sampled in the second trimester of pregnancy. These receptors were taken from a female donor with multiple sclerosis, enrolled in a pregnancy study.

The gene calls are TRBV10-3 and TRBJ1-5; D is possibly TRBD1 (5 bases). CDR1 ENHRY and CDR2 SYGVKD come from the germline V gene. The germline V and J ends were trimmed by 3 bases and 1 base, with 13 bases remaining between them. CDR3 length: 16 residues. The CDR3 here is CAISEFGGESNQPQHF. Written as DNA, the CDR3 is TGTGCCATCAGTGAATTTGGGGGGGAGAGCAATCAGCCCCAGCATTTT.

The chain links TRBV2 to TRBJ1-5; the match to TRBD1 covers 9 bases. CDR1 and CDR2 (germline): SNHLY, FYNNEI. The ends lost 4 bases at V and 6 bases at J; junction bases unmatched: 1. CDR3 size: 13 residues. The CDR3 DNA follows: TGTGCCAGCAGTGGGACAGGGGCTCAGCCCCAGCATTTT. It translates to CASSGTGAQPQHF.

This rearrangement joins TRBV7-3 to TRBJ1-1; D may be TRBD1 (6 bases). Trimming shortened V by 5 bases and J by 10 bases, and 14 bases separated the two germline ends. CDR1 is SGHTA and CDR2 is FQGTGA in the germline V gene. This CDR3 is 12 amino acids long. In nucleotides, the CDR3 is TGTGCCAGCAGCCCCCCCTCAGGGGTAGCTTTCTTT. It encodes CASSPPSGVAFF.

The chain uses TRBV6-6 and TRBJ1-5; 7 positions match TRBD1. CDR3 length equals 14 residues. J was trimmed by 2 bases and V by 6 bases; bases with no gene match: 4. Germline V lookup: CDR1 MNHNY, CDR2 SVGAGI (reference sequence). As DNA, the CDR3 is TGTGCCAGCAGCTTCGACAGGGGCAATCAGCCCCAGCATTTT. Translated, it gives CASSFDRGNQPQHF.

The J gene is TRBJ1-3, the V gene TRBV7-2; D possibly corresponds to TRBD1 (6 bases). From germline, CDR1 is SGHTA and CDR2 FQGNSA. This CDR3 comprises 15 residues. The V end was cut by 7 bases, the J end by 0 bases, with 13 bases between. For the CDR3, the DNA is TGTGCCAGCACCATTAACAGGGACTCTGGAAACACCATATATTTT. Residues: CASTINRDSGNTIYF.

The rearrangement links TRBV18 to TRBJ2-7; TRBD1 might be the D (6 bases). The ends were cut back, 2 bases at V and 4 bases at J, with 24 bases in the middle. The CDR3 is 18 amino acids. CDR1 and CDR2 from the germline V gene are KGHSH and LQKENI. The CDR3 bases are TGTGCCAGCTCACCAGGAGGCGTGGGGGCAGGGGAGATATACGAGCAGTACTTC. The encoded protein is CASSPGGVGAGEIYEQYF.

This chain connects TRBV13 to TRBJ2-1; 8 nucleotides align to TRBD2. The CDR3 has 17 residues. V lost 5 bases, J lost 6 bases, and 15 bases stayed unmatched. Germline values: CDR1 PRHDT, CDR2 FYEKMQ (reference sequence). CDR3 DNA: TGTGCCAGCAGCCACCCTGTGGCGGGACTAGGGGTCAATGAGCAGTTCTTC. Its translation: CASSHPVAGLGVNEQFF.

V and J are TRBV13 and TRBJ2-5; the match to TRBD2 covers 14 bases. The CDR3 length is 16 residues. J lost 3 bases, V lost 3 bases, and 3 bases had no gene match. Germline V CDR1 and CDR2: PRHDT, FYEKMQ (reference sequence). This chain's CDR3 is CASSFRLAGGEETQYF. In DNA form, the CDR3 reads TGTGCCAGCAGCTTCCGACTAGCGGGGGGGGAAGAGACCCAGTACTTC.

The CDR3 is CASSLGTVYSPLHF. Here the CDR3 DNA reads TGTGCCAGCAGTTTAGGGACAGTCTATTCACCCCTCCACTTT. This chain joins TRBV28 and TRBJ1-6; TRBD1 matches at 7 bases. The CDR3 has 14 residues. Germline V gene lookup returns CDR1 MDHEN and CDR2 SYDVKM. With 2 bases clipped from V and 8 bases from J, the junction kept 3 bases outside the gene matches.

This clone has a single count. The J gene is TRBJ1-2, the V gene TRBV6-5; 7 nucleotides align to TRBD1. Germline V lookup: CDR1 MNHEY, CDR2 SVGAGI. The J segment lost 4 bases and the V segment lost 7 bases, leaving 9 bases of the junction unmatched. This CDR3 comprises 14 residues. CDR3 in DNA: TGTGCCAGCACCCCCCTAGGGGGCATCTATGGCTACACCTTC. This sequence encodes CASTPLGGIYGYTF.

V is TRBV6-5 and J is TRBJ1-1; D uncertain. V gave up 3 bases and J gave up 8 bases, with 16 bases separating them. Germline CDR1 reads MNHEY; CDR2 reads SVGAGI. CDR3 length: 14 residues. DNA for the CDR3: TGTGCCAGCAGTTATAATAGAGGTTTGAAGGAAGCTTTCTTT. This translates into CASSYNRGLKEAFF.

This clone has only one observation. V gene TRBV5-1 combines with J gene TRBJ2-5, with 7 bases that match TRBD2. Germline V gives CDR1 SGHRS, CDR2 YFSETQ. The CDR3 is made up of 15 amino acids. V was clipped by 2 bases and J by 3 bases; unmatched bases: 7. CDR3 amino acids: CASSLGVGTKETQYF. The DNA for the CDR3 is TGCGCCAGCAGCTTAGGAGTGGGGACTAAAGAGACCCAGTACTTC.

This chain joins TRBV10-3 and TRBJ2-3; D might be TRBD1 (5 bases). Trimming shortened V by 7 bases and J by 5 bases, and 7 bases separated the two germline ends. This CDR3 comprises 11 residues. Per the germline V gene, CDR1 is ENHRY and CDR2 is SYGVKD. CDR3 sequence: CAIKGEDTQYF. CDR3 coding DNA: TGTGCCATCAAAGGGGAAGATACGCAGTATTTT.

The chain links TRBV7-9 to TRBJ2-2, with D perhaps TRBD2 (7 bases). Germline V gives CDR1 SEHNR, CDR2 FQNEAQ (reference sequence). The ends were cut back, 10 bases at V and 3 bases at J, with 12 bases in the middle. The CDR3 runs to 13 residues. CDR3 amino acids: CATDGGHTGELFF. The CDR3, as DNA: TGTGCCACCGACGGGGGGCACACCGGGGAGCTGTTTTTT.

V usage is TRBV29-1 and J usage is TRBJ2-3; 12 nucleotides align to TRBD2. Per germline, CDR1 SQVTM and CDR2 ANQGSEA. V trimming: 1 base; J trimming: 2 bases; junction bases outside the gene matches: 4. The CDR3 is 16 residues long. The DNA of the CDR3 is TGCAGCGTTGAAGGGACTAGCGGGGAAAACACAGATACGCAGTATTTT. This codes for CSVEGTSGENTDTQYF.

This clone was recorded only once. The chain is built from TRBV6-6 and TRBJ2-7, with D perhaps TRBD2 (5 bases). Trimming left V 0 bases short and J 3 bases short, with 9 bases between. The CDR3 totals 14 residues. In germline, CDR1 is MNHNY, CDR2 SVGAGI (reference sequence). The CDR3 DNA is TGTGCCAGCAGTTACTCCAGAGGGAACTACGAGCAGTACTTC. Translating it yields CASSYSRGNYEQYF.

This clone was found once. V usage is TRBV20-1 and J usage is TRBJ1-6; D is uncertain. V lost 6 bases and J lost 7, with 7 bases in between. The CDR3 is made up of 11 amino acids. Germline V CDR1 and CDR2: DFQATT, SNEGSKA (reference sequence). CDR3 region: CSAAGNSPLHF. CDR3 bases: TGCAGTGCAGCGGGGAATTCACCCCTCCACTTT.

V gene TRBV28 combines with J gene TRBJ1-4; 8 nucleotides align to TRBD1. The germline CDR1 and CDR2 sequences are MDHEN and SYDVKM. V lost 5 bases and J lost 0; bases outside the gene matches: 2. The CDR3 runs 15 residues. In nucleotides, the CDR3 is TGTGCCAGCAGTAAGACAGGGGCAACTAATGAAAAACTGTTTTTT. Encoded protein: CASSKTGATNEKLFF.

The chain is built from TRBV5-1 and TRBJ2-1; the match to TRBD1 covers 7 bases. The CDR3 is 14 residues long. The germline V gene encodes CDR1 SGHRS and CDR2 YFSETQ. V was pared by 6 bases and J by 5 bases, with 8 bases of the junction left unmatched. CDR3 bases: TGCGCCAGCACTAAATCGACAGGGAACAATGAGCAGTTCTTC. Translation gives CASTKSTGNNEQFF.

V and J are TRBV18 and TRBJ1-1; a possible D gene is TRBD1 (5 bases). Germline-derived CDR1 and CDR2 are KGHSH and LQKENI. V lost 3 bases and J 3 bases, leaving 11 bases between the germline ends. The CDR3 is made up of 14 amino acids. The CDR3 coding sequence is TGTGCCAGCTCACCGACATCGGGGGACACTGAAGCTTTCTTT. Amino acid sequence: CASSPTSGDTEAFF.